This record looks at one T cell receptor beta chain sequence and its context. Its antigen is not known. Regarding time point: recipient sample about 28 days before transplant, after cytoreduction. This sample was taken from a study of T cell clonotyping in hematopoietic cell transplantation. Across the study: Cytoreduction preceded collection of pretransplant recipient samples.

Assay used: immunoSEQ multiplex PCR; TCRdb lists only in-frame clones, some missing. The table includes fewer than 100,000 clones, about 96% detected once. This CDR3 has 14 residues. V shed 5 bases, J shed 5 bases, and the junction held 8 bases outside the gene matches. Per germline, CDR1 MNHEY and CDR2 SMNVEV (reference sequence). Study results and caveats: Cells were unsorted, so CD4 and CD8 contributions were not separated. After transplant, recipient diversity fell while pathologically expanded clonotypes grew through day 180. At the given depth, recipient repertoires were over 95% de novo clonotypes.

The rearrangement joins TRBV27 to TRBJ1-2; 7 bases line up with TRBD1. This sequence was found in a woman aged 50 to 65 with acute myeloid leukemia. Some clones in this sample may be carry-over from other donors' samples. The sample was peripheral blood mononuclear cells, taken before stem cell transplant. The CDR3 loop reads CASSPMTGTYGYTF. The CDR3 DNA reads TGTGCCAGCAGTCCCATGACAGGGACGTATGGCTACACCTTC.